Here is one T cell receptor (beta chain) with its context. Its antigen is as yet unknown. The CDR3 extends 3 residues past the end of the read, so its final part is completed from the germline J gene. The table came from immunoSEQ multiplex PCR; TCRdb's copy has only in-frame clones and leaves some out. There are approximately 38,000 clones in the sample, with about 7% held by the top ten. The entry originates in a study of T cells in women clearing cervical HPV infection. Broader study findings: Effector/memory and HPV-specific T cells were not isolated, and association timing is unknown. CIN3+ cases had significantly higher TCR richness than controls; evenness did not differ.

Germline-derived CDR1 and CDR2 are SGHAT and FQNNGV. With 5 bases removed from V and 4 bases from J, the gap between germline ends came to 17 bases. The CDR3 has 15 residues. All participants had a single incident cervical HPV16 infection, and prevalent HPV16 infections were excluded. This clonotype originated in a woman between 18 and 70 years old with a cervical HPV16 infection that either progressed to CIN3+ or cleared (not recorded which). The chain has TRBV11-2 and TRBJ1-2; D not certain. Sequencing input: blood buffy coat. CDR3 residues: CASSVSSGTGYGYTF. The sequenced part of the CDR3 DNA is TGTGCCAGCAGCGTCTCAAGTGGTACCGGCTATGGC.